This T cell receptor (beta chain) was recovered during a study of CD8+ T cells in alopecia areata. Reverse transcription of extracted RNA yielded cDNA, which provided the sequencing template. Produced via immunoSEQ multiplex PCR; TCRdb's table is partial and in-frame only. This table has about 120,000 clones, 56% appearing once. Indicated treatment: oral pan-JAK inhibitor, 5-10 mg twice daily. The length of the CDR3 is 16 residues. V was shortened by 0 bases and J by 1 base, with 12 bases between the two germline ends. Germline V lookup: CDR1 LGHNA, CDR2 YNFKEQ. V usage is TRBV4-2 and J usage is TRBJ1-1; TRBD1 might be the D (6 bases). This sequence originates from a human donor with alopecia areata. The sample consisted of CD4+ T cells sorted from blood, taken at week 24, from a patient treated with tofacitinib. The CDR3 DNA follows: TGTGCCAGCAGCCAAGATCTAGGGGGAGGGAACACTGAAGCTTTCTTT. This translates into CASSQDLGGGNTEAFF.